A single sample is the source of the 12 T cell receptor beta chains below, sequenced in a study of T cell changes during pregnancy in multiple sclerosis. Repertoires were generated with immunoSEQ multiplex PCR, while TCRdb's copy carries only in-frame clones and drops some. The data contain some 48,000 clones, approximately 91% of them seen just once; the ten biggest clones take up about 0.6%. The specimen comprised CD4+ T cells from peripheral blood mononuclear cells, sampled after pregnancy. Source of these receptors: a female donor in good health, enrolled as a control in a pregnancy study.

This sequence joins TRBV12-2 and TRBJ1-1. TRBV12-2 is labeled a pseudogene. This CDR3 has 14 residues. The CDR3 DNA follows: TGTGCAAGTCGCTTAGTCATAATCGGCACTGAAGCTTTCTTT. Translating it yields CASRLVIIGTEAFF.

The chain carries TRBV11-2 and TRBJ2-2; D is possibly TRBD2 (5 bases). The CDR3 has 14 residues. Germline CDR1 is SGHAT and CDR2 is FQNNGV. V was shortened by 4 bases and J by 6 bases, with 12 bases between the two germline ends. CDR3 coding DNA: TGTGCCAGCAGCTACGACTATTATTCCGGGGAGCTGTTTTTT. It yields the protein CASSYDYYSGELFF.

The V call is TRBV1, the J call TRBJ2-7; TRBD1, the table's D call, was not compared with the DNA. TRBV1 is annotated as a pseudogene. The CDR3 is 19 residues long. CDR3 sequence reads: CTSSQEETAIFPISYEQYF. The CDR3, as DNA: TGCACCAGCAGCCAAGAGGAGACAGCGATCTTCCCTATCTCCTACGAGCAGTACTTC.

The chain joins TRBV20-1 to TRBJ2-1, with a possible D match to TRBD1 (6 bases). Germline values: CDR1 DFQATT, CDR2 SNEGSKA (reference sequence). CDR3 length equals 11 residues. The CDR3 DNA is TGCAGCTGGGACAACTACAATGAGCAGTTCTTC. Protein product: CSWDNYNEQFF.

The rearrangement links TRBV11-2 to TRBJ2-2; TRBD1 agrees at 11 bases. CDR1 is SGHAT and CDR2 is FQNNGV in the germline V gene. The CDR3 loop spans 15 amino acids. The trim removed 5 bases at V and 6 bases at J, leaving 5 bases unmatched. The CDR3: CASSKDRGRPGELFF. The CDR3, as DNA: TGTGCCAGCAGCAAGGACAGGGGGCGTCCCGGGGAGCTGTTTTTT.

This chain links TRBV27 with TRBJ2-1; 7 bases match TRBD1. CDR1 and CDR2 (germline): MNHEY, SMNVEV (reference sequence). The CDR3 covers 16 residues. Losses at the gene ends were 1 base for V and 2 bases for J; bases not matched to a gene: 5. The DNA for the CDR3 is TGTGCCAGCAGTTTATTTGGCCAGGGGGCCTACAATGAGCAGTTCTTC. Protein sequence: CASSLFGQGAYNEQFF.

The chain is built from TRBV28 and TRBJ2-1; D unclear. Trimming stripped 3 bases from V and 6 bases from J, with 9 bases between. The CDR3 runs to 13 residues. Per germline, CDR1 MDHEN and CDR2 SYDVKM. For the CDR3, the DNA is TGTGCCAGCAGTTTTAGTCTCCTCAATGAGCAGTTCTTC. Protein sequence: CASSFSLLNEQFF.

The chain is built from TRBV9 and TRBJ2-7, with D tentatively TRBD1 (5 bases). CDR1 and CDR2 from the germline V gene are SGDLS and YYNGEE. Between the trimmed V and J ends, which lost 4 bases and 8 bases, there was a span of 13 bases. CDR3 length: 12 amino acids. CDR3 in amino acids: CASSPQGAQQYF. The CDR3 region has the DNA TGTGCCAGCAGCCCCCAGGGCGCCCAGCAGTACTTC. The full variable domain, rest sourced from reference TRBV9 and TRBJ2-7, is DSGVTQTPKHLITATGQRVTLRCSPRSGDLSVYWYQQSLDQGLQFLIQYYNGEERAKGNILERFSAQQFPDLHSELNLSSLELGDSALYFCASSPQGAQQYFGPGTRLTVT.

This clone was detected only a few times. As DNA, the CDR3 is TGTGCCAGCAGCCCAGAGGCGAGGGCAAACACTGAAGCTTTCTTT. Translating gives CASSPEARANTEAFF. The V call is TRBV7-6, the J call TRBJ1-1; D unclear. The CDR3 length is 15 residues. Trimming shortened V by 5 bases and J by 2 bases, and 15 bases separated the two germline ends. Germline V gives CDR1 SGHVS, CDR2 FNYEAQ.

A word on this clone: Other DNA sequences in this specimen translate into the identical CDR3. CDR3 sequence: CASRTGGDYNEQFF. CDR3 bases: TGTGCCAGTAGGACTGGCGGGGACTACAATGAGCAGTTCTTC. V gene TRBV19 combines with J gene TRBJ2-1, with TRBD2 as a possible D gene (6 bases). The CDR3 loop spans 14 amino acids. Germline loops: CDR1 LNHDA, CDR2 SQIVND (reference sequence). V lost 6 bases to trimming and J lost 3 bases, with 12 bases between them.

The genes are TRBV7-2 and TRBJ2-1, with 9 bases matching TRBD2. Looked up from germline, CDR1 is SGHTA and CDR2 is FQGNSA. The junction had 6 bases not matched to a gene; V was cut back by 6 bases and J by 9 bases. CDR3 size: 13 residues. CDR3 sequence: CASSLAGRGEQFF. CDR3 bases: TGTGCCAGCAGTCTAGCGGGGAGGGGTGAGCAGTTCTTC.

The chain recombines TRBV27 with TRBJ1-2, with 9 bases that match TRBD1. Per germline, CDR1 MNHEY and CDR2 SMNVEV (reference sequence). This CDR3 region has 12 residues. V shed 5 bases, J shed 8 bases, and the junction held 3 bases outside the gene matches. The CDR3 sequence: CASSQGTGGYTF. The CDR3 nucleotides read TGTGCCAGCAGTCAAGGGACAGGGGGCTACACCTTC.